This T cell receptor beta chain was sequenced during a study of blood T cell repertoires in COVID-19. About the study: Collection of acute and convalescent COVID-19 samples took place in the United States, Italy and Spain. From T cells, B-cell-depleted T cells, or PBMCs came the material, which was cDNA or gDNA.

Per the original data handling: Researchers report that nucleated cell counts were estimated from reference gene primer amplification. Repertoires were generated with immunoSEQ multiplex PCR, while TCRdb's copy carries only in-frame clones and drops some. The DNA gave D and trimming, while V, J and clone size come from that table. The sample contains more than 300,000 clones, more than 75% of which appear only once. This CDR3 has 13 amino acids. V shed 3 bases and J shed 15 bases, with 18 bases lying between them. Per the germline V gene, CDR1 is KGHSH and CDR2 is LQKENI. This clone appeared a few times.

The sequence derives from a woman between 18 and 30 years old who had recovered from COVID-19. The rearrangement links TRBV18 to TRBJ2-1; D not certain. Sequenced: peripheral blood. The CDR3 DNA is TGTGCCAGCTCACCGCCGACCTCCGGGTACCCGTTCTTC. This codes for CASSPPTSGYPFF.